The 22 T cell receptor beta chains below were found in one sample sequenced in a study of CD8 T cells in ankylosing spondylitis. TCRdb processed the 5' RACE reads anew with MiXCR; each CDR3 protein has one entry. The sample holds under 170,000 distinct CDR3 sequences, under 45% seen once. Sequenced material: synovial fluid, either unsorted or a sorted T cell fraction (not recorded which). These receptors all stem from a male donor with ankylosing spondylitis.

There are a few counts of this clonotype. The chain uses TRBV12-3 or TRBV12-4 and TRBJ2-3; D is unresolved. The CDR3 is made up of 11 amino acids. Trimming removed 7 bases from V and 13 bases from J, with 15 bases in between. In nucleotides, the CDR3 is TGTGCCAGCAAATCGGACCTAGGGAAGTATTTT. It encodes CASKSDLGKYF.

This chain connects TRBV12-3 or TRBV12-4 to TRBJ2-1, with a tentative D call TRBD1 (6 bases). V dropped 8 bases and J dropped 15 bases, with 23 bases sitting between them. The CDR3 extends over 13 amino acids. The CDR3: CASSPNQQGQTFF. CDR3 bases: TGTGCCAGCTCGCCAAACCAACAGGGACAAACGTTCTTC.

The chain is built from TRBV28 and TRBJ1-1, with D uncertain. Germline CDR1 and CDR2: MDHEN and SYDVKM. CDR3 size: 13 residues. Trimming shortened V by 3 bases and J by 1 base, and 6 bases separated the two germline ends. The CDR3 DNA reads TGTGCCAGCAGTTTCGCCGGGAACACTGAAGCTTTCTTT. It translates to CASSFAGNTEAFF. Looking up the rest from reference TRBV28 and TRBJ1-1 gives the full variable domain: DVKVTQSSRYLVKRTGEKVFLECVQDMDHENMFWYRQDPGLGLRLIYFSYDVKMKEKGDIPEGYSVSREKKERFSLILESASTNQTSMYLCASSFAGNTEAFFGQGTRLTVV.

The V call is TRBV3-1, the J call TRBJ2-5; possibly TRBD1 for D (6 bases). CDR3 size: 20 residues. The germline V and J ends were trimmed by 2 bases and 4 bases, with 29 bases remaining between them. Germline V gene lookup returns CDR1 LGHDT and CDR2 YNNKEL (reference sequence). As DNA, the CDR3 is TGTGCCAGCAGCCAATACCCCGGGGCCTCCTTCAGGGGCGCGAGAGAGACCCAGTACTTC. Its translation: CASSQYPGASFRGARETQYF.

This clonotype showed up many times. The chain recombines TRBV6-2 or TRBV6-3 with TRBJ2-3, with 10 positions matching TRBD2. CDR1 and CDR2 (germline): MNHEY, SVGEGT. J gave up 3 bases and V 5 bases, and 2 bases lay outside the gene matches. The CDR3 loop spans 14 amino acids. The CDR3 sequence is CASSPGLATDTQYF. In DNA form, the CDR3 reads TGTGCCAGCAGTCCGGGACTAGCGACAGATACGCAGTATTTT.

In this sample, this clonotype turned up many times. The CDR3, as DNA: TGTGCCAGCACCACGACAGCCACCCCGAACACTGAAGCTTTCTTT. This encodes CASTTTATPNTEAFF. V gene TRBV3-1 combines with J gene TRBJ1-1, with a weak D call TRBD1 (5 bases). Per the germline V gene, CDR1 is LGHDT and CDR2 is YNNKEL (reference sequence). V was trimmed by 7 bases and J by 1 base, leaving 16 bases between them. This CDR3 has 15 amino acids.

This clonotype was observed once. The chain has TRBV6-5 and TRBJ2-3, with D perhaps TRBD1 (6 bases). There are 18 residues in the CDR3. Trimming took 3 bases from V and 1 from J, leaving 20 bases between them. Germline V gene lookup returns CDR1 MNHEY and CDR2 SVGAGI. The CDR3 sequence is CASSYSVDWGLGTDTQYF. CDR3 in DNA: TGTGCCAGCAGTTATTCGGTCGACTGGGGGCTGGGCACAGATACGCAGTATTTT.

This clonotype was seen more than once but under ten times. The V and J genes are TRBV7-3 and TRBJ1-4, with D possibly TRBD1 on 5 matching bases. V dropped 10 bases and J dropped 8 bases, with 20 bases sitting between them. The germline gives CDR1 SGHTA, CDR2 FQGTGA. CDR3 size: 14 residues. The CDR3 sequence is CATTLEEGREKLFF. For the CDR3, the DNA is TGTGCCACCACCCTGGAGGAGGGACGGGAAAAACTGTTTTTT.

DNA for the CDR3: TGTGCCAGCAGACCGGGACACCCCAACTATGGCTACACCTTC. This translates into CASRPGHPNYGYTF. The chain employs TRBV27 and TRBJ1-2; a possible D gene is TRBD1 (6 bases). Trimming shortened V by 6 bases and J by 2 bases, and 13 bases separated the two germline ends. Germline-derived CDR1 and CDR2 are MNHEY and SMNVEV (reference sequence). CDR3 length: 14 amino acids.

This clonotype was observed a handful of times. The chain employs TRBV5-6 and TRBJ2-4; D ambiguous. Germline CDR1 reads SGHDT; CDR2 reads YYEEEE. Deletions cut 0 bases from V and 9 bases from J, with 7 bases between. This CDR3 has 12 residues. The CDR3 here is CASSLGRTIQYF. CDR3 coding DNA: TGTGCCAGCAGCTTGGGTAGGACCATTCAGTACTTC.

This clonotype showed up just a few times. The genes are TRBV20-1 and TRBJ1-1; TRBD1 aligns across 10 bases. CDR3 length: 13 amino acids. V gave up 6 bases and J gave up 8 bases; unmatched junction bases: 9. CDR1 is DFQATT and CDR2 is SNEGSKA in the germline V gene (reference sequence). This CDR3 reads CSAQTGGSLEAFF. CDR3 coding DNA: TGCAGTGCACAGACAGGGGGCAGTTTGGAAGCTTTCTTT.

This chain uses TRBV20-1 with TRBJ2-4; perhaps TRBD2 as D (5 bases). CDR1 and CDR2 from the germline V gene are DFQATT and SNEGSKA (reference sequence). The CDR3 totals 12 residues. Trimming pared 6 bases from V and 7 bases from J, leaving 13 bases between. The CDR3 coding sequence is TGCAGTGCCGTCCGAGGGAAGAACATTCAGTACTTC. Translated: CSAVRGKNIQYF.

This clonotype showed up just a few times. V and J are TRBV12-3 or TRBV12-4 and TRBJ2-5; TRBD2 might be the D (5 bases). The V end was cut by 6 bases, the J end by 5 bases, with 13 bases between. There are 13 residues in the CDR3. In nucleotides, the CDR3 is TGTGCCAGCAGCATGACACCGGGGGAGACCCAGTACTTC. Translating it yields CASSMTPGETQYF.

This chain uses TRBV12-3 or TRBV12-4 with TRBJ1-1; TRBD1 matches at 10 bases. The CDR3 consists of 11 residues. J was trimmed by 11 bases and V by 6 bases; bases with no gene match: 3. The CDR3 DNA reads TGTGCCAGCAGCCAGGACAGGGGGGCTTTCTTT. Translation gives CASSQDRGAFF.

DNA for the CDR3: TGTGCCAGCAGCTTGGGACTAGCCAGCTCCTACAATGAGCAGTTCTTC. It yields the protein CASSLGLASSYNEQFF. The chain carries TRBV5-6 and TRBJ2-1; the match to TRBD2 covers 7 bases. Germline V gene lookup returns CDR1 SGHDT and CDR2 YYEEEE. This CDR3 spans 16 amino acids. The ends lost 0 bases at V and 0 bases at J; junction bases unmatched: 3.

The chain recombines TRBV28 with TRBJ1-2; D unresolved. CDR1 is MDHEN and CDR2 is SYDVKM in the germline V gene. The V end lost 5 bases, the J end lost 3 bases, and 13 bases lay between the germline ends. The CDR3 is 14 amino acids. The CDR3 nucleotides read TGTGCCAGCAGTATCCCCCCAGTGTACTATGGCTACACCTTC. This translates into CASSIPPVYYGYTF.

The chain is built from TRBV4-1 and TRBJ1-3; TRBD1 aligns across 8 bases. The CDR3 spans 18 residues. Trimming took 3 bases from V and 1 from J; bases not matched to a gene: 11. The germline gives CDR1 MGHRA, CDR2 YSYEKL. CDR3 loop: CASSHRRGTGHSGNTIYF. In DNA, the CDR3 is TGCGCCAGCAGCCATCGTCGAGGGACAGGCCATTCTGGAAACACCATATATTTT.

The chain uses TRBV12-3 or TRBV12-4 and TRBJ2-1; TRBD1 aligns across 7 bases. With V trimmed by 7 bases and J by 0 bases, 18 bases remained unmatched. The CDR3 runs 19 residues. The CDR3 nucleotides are TGTGCCAGCACCAGGGACAGCTTCCCACCCCTTAGCTCCTACAATGAGCAGTTCTTC. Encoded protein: CASTRDSFPPLSSYNEQFF.

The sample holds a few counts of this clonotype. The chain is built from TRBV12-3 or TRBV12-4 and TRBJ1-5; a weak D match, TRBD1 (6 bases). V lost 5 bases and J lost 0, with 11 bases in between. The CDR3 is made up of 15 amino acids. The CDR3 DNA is TGTGCCAGCAGTCCTGGACAGTATAGCAATCAGCCCCAGCATTTT. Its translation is CASSPGQYSNQPQHF.

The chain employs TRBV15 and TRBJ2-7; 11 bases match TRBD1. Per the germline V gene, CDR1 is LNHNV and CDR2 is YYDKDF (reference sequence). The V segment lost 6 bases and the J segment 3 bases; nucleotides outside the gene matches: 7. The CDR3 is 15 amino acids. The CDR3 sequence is CATSHGTGGLYEQYF. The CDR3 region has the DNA TGTGCCACCAGTCACGGGACAGGGGGGCTCTACGAGCAGTACTTC.

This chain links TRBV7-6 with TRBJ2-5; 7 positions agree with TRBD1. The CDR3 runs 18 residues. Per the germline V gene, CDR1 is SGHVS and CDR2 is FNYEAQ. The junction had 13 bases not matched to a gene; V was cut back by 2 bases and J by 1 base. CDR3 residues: CASSLKDLTGVGQETQYF. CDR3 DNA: TGTGCCAGCAGCTTAAAAGACCTTACAGGGGTAGGCCAAGAGACCCAGTACTTC.

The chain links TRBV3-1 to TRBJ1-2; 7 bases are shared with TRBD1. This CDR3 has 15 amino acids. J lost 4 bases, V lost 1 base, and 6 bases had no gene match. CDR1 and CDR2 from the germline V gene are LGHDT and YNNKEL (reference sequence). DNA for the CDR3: TGTGCCAGCAGCCAAGTAGGGGGCCGCCTCTATGGCTACACCTTC. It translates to CASSQVGGRLYGYTF.